This passage covers 13 T cell receptor beta chains from one sample sequenced in a study of shared clonotypes between healthy human individuals. Positively selected for CCR7, the CD45RO-negative cells used as naive CD8 cells excluded terminally differentiated effector memory CD45RA+ cells. Repertoires were generated with immunoSEQ multiplex PCR, while TCRdb's copy carries only in-frame clones and drops some. The sample lists a few million clones; 93% were seen once. Sequencing used naive CD8+ T cells from PBMCs. The receptors shown here come from a man aged 18 to 29 in good health. Some clones in this sample may be carry-over from other donors' samples.

The rearrangement uses TRBV5-1 and TRBJ2-3, with D perhaps TRBD1 or TRBD2 (5 bases each). The CDR3 has 17 amino acids. CDR1 and CDR2 from the germline V gene are SGHRS and YFSETQ. Between the trimmed V and J ends, which lost 5 bases and 2 bases, there was a span of 21 bases. DNA for the CDR3: TGCGCCAGCAGGGGGGTCCCCGAAACCGATTTCACAGATACGCAGTATTTT. It codes for CASRGVPETDFTDTQYF.

This clone was seen just once. The genes are TRBV4-2 and TRBJ2-7; D is perhaps TRBD1 (5 bases). V lost 0 bases, J lost 3 bases, and 12 bases lay in between. CDR1 is LGHNA and CDR2 is YNFKEQ in the germline V gene. This CDR3 comprises 15 residues. In nucleotides, the CDR3 is TGTGCCAGCAGCCAAGAGAGAACAGGAGTCTACGAGCAGTACTTC. It yields the protein CASSQERTGVYEQYF.

V and J are TRBV4-3 and TRBJ2-1, with TRBD2 identical over 9 bases. CDR3 length: 16 residues. CDR1 LGHNA and CDR2 YSLEER come from the germline V gene. V trimming: 4 bases; J trimming: 6 bases; junction bases outside the gene matches: 10. The CDR3 bases are TGCGCCAGCAGCCCCTTACGCGGGAGGGCCGGCAATGAGCAGTTCTTC. This codes for CASSPLRGRAGNEQFF.

The gene calls are TRBV5-1 and TRBJ1-2; 7 positions agree with TRBD1. Germline V lookup: CDR1 SGHRS, CDR2 YFSETQ. The V gene end was trimmed by 0 bases and the J gene end by 8 bases; junction bases not matched to a gene: 7. CDR3 length equals 14 residues. The CDR3 is CASSLGQGDNGYTF. CDR3 nucleotide sequence: TGCGCCAGCAGCTTGGGCCAGGGGGATAACGGCTACACCTTC.

The chain recombines TRBV9 with TRBJ2-5; TRBD2 agrees at 9 bases. Germline V gene sequence: CDR1 SGDLS, CDR2 YYNGEE. Unmatched junction bases numbered 3, after V lost 1 base and J lost 2 bases. CDR3 size: 15 residues. CDR3 DNA: TGTGCCAGCAGCGTACAGGCGGGAGGGCAAGAGACCCAGTACTTC. This sequence encodes CASSVQAGGQETQYF.

V is TRBV13 and J is TRBJ2-3; perhaps TRBD2 as D (6 bases). The CDR3 extends over 17 amino acids. Between the trimmed V and J ends, which lost 5 bases and 2 bases, there was a span of 20 bases. Germline V gene data show CDR1 as PRHDT and CDR2 as FYEKMQ (reference sequence). The CDR3 bases are TGTGCCAGCAGCCCCCGCGCGGGGATTGGTGACACAGATACGCAGTATTTT. This sequence encodes CASSPRAGIGDTDTQYF.

This chain joins TRBV19 and TRBJ1-2; D remains ambiguous. Germline V lookup: CDR1 LNHDA, CDR2 SQIVND (reference sequence). The CDR3 extends over 15 amino acids. Trimming left V 8 bases short and J 3 bases short, with 19 bases between. The CDR3 reads CASSAPGPGYYGYTF. DNA for the CDR3: TGTGCCAGTTCCGCTCCGGGCCCGGGGTACTATGGCTACACCTTC.

The CDR3 sequence is CASSLRSGHEQFF. For the CDR3, the DNA is TGTGCCAGCAGCTTGAGGTCAGGACATGAGCAGTTCTTC. This sequence joins TRBV11-3 and TRBJ2-1; D remains ambiguous. Trimming removed 3 bases from V and 8 bases from J, with 11 bases in between. Germline CDR1 is SGHNT and CDR2 is YENEEA. The CDR3 runs to 13 residues.

A remark on this clone: The sample holds other DNA sequences that translate to the same CDR3. The chain combines TRBV15 with TRBJ2-7, with a tentative D call TRBD1 (6 bases). Trimming cost V 0 bases and J 0 bases, with 9 bases left between them. This CDR3 region has 15 residues. Looked up from germline, CDR1 is LNHNV and CDR2 is YYDKDF (reference sequence). CDR3: CATSRDRGSSYEQYF. For the CDR3, the DNA is TGTGCCACCAGCAGAGATAGGGGGAGCTCCTACGAGCAGTACTTC.

The CDR3: CASSPTGLAELQETQYF. The CDR3 DNA follows: TGTGCCAGCAGCCCAACGGGGCTAGCGGAGCTCCAAGAGACCCAGTACTTC. The rearrangement joins TRBV16 to TRBJ2-5, with 7 bases identical to TRBD2. V trimming: 4 bases; J trimming: 1 base; junction bases outside the gene matches: 12. Germline V CDR1 and CDR2: KGHSY, FQNENV. The CDR3 runs to 17 residues.

This chain joins TRBV27 and TRBJ1-5; D call uncertain. The CDR3 sequence is 13 residues long. Trimming cost V 0 bases and J 12 bases, with 12 bases left between them. In germline, CDR1 is MNHEY, CDR2 SMNVEV (reference sequence). As DNA, the CDR3 is TGTGCCAGCAGTTTATCGTTAGCAAGCGTCCAGCATTTT. Translation gives CASSLSLASVQHF.

This rearrangement joins TRBV4-3 to TRBJ2-1, with 7 bases matching TRBD1. Germline loops: CDR1 LGHNA, CDR2 YSLEER. The CDR3 is 15 amino acids. Trimming took 4 bases from V and 4 from J; bases not matched to a gene: 7. The CDR3 bases are TGCGCCAGCAGCCCGAAGGACAGGAATTACAATGAGCAGTTCTTC. This translates into CASSPKDRNYNEQFF.

The rearrangement joins TRBV19 to TRBJ2-7; the D gene is possibly TRBD1 (6 bases). The germline CDR1 and CDR2 sequences are LNHDA and SQIVND (reference sequence). The V end was cut by 3 bases, the J end by 4 bases, with 13 bases between. CDR3 length equals 14 residues. CDR3 sequence: CASSMGHSQYEQYF. In DNA form, the CDR3 reads TGTGCCAGTAGTATGGGACACTCCCAGTACGAGCAGTACTTC.